The 14 T cell receptor beta chains below all came from one sample that was sequenced in a study of T cell responses to AZD1222 COVID-19 vaccine. The table came from immunoSEQ multiplex PCR; TCRdb's copy has only in-frame clones and leaves some out. Here the sample spans 150,000 to 200,000 clones, approximately 90% being singletons. This material consisted of peripheral blood, taken 28 days after the second dose of the MenACWY control vaccine. Every receptor here comes from an adult who received the MenACWY meningococcal vaccine as a control.

This rearrangement joins TRBV9 to TRBJ2-2; D ambiguous. Germline V lookup: CDR1 SGDLS, CDR2 YYNGEE. The CDR3 runs to 16 residues. The V gene lost 4 bases and the J gene lost 1 base, with 14 bases spanning the gap. The chain's CDR3 is CASSSRVVLNTGELFF. DNA for the CDR3: TGTGCCAGCAGCAGCCGGGTAGTCCTGAACACCGGGGAGCTGTTTTTT.

This CDR3 reads CATSRDTRWGGATTNEKLFF. The CDR3 DNA sequence: TGTGCCACCAGCAGAGACACCCGCTGGGGGGGCGCAACAACTAATGAAAAACTGTTTTTT. J is TRBJ1-4 and V is TRBV15; weak D call: TRBD1 (6 bases). Germline CDR1 and CDR2: LNHNV and YYDKDF (reference sequence). The CDR3 covers 20 residues. V lost 0 bases and J 0 bases, leaving 20 bases between the germline ends.

The V and J genes are TRBV18 and TRBJ2-7, with 7 positions matching TRBD1. CDR3 length: 14 residues. Per germline, CDR1 KGHSH and CDR2 LQKENI. J gave up 2 bases and V 3 bases, and 4 bases lay outside the gene matches. The CDR3, as DNA: TGTGCCAGCTCACCGGGACAGCAAGCCTACGAGCAGTACTTC. Amino acids: CASSPGQQAYEQYF.

V gene TRBV19 combines with J gene TRBJ1-1; D ambiguous. The CDR3 consists of 12 residues. CDR1 and CDR2 from the germline V gene are LNHDA and SQIVND (reference sequence). Trimming cost V 5 bases and J 6 bases, with 10 bases left between them. The CDR3 loop reads CASSASRSEAFF. The CDR3 region has the DNA TGTGCCAGTAGTGCCAGTAGGTCTGAAGCTTTCTTT. The complete variable domain, with remaining parts taken from reference TRBV19 and TRBJ1-1, reads DGGITQSPKYLFRKEGQNVTLSCEQNLNHDAMYWYRQDPGQGLRLIYYSQIVNDFQKGDIAEGYSVSREKKESFPLTVTSAQKNPTAFYLCASSASRSEAFFGQGTRLTVV.

This chain uses TRBV27 with TRBJ2-7; D is undetermined. Germline V gene lookup returns CDR1 MNHEY and CDR2 SMNVEV (reference sequence). The CDR3 is made up of 11 amino acids. V lost 4 bases, J lost 3 bases, and 4 bases lay in between. CDR3 residues: CASSSRYEQYF. CDR3 sequence (DNA): TGTGCCAGCAGTTCACGCTACGAGCAGTACTTC.

This clone was detected only once. The V call is TRBV7-9, the J call TRBJ2-5; D might be TRBD1 (6 bases). V was trimmed by 5 bases and J by 2 bases, leaving 9 bases between them. The CDR3 totals 13 residues. Germline-derived CDR1 and CDR2 are SEHNR and FQNEAQ (reference sequence). CDR3 in amino acids: CASSLDRQETQYF. In DNA, the CDR3 is TGTGCCAGCAGCCTGGACAGACAAGAGACCCAGTACTTC.

The chain has TRBV7-3 and TRBJ2-3, with TRBD2 as a possible D gene (6 bases). Germline V gene data show CDR1 as SGHTA and CDR2 as FQGTGA. The CDR3 extends over 16 amino acids. V was pared by 5 bases and J by 4 bases, with 19 bases between. The CDR3 reads CASSPRRAVSADTQYF. The CDR3, as DNA: TGTGCCAGCAGCCCCCGGAGGGCCGTGTCGGCAGATACGCAGTATTTT.

This sequence joins TRBV28 and TRBJ1-3; a possible D gene is TRBD1 (5 bases). This CDR3 is built from 13 residues. V dropped 2 bases and J dropped 13 bases, with 15 bases sitting between them. Germline V gene data show CDR1 as MDHEN and CDR2 as SYDVKM. The CDR3 protein is CASSLEGPPGIYF. The DNA of the CDR3 is TGTGCCAGCAGTTTAGAGGGGCCCCCCGGGATATATTTT.

This sequence joins TRBV15 and TRBJ2-1, with TRBD2 identical over 8 bases. The germline V gene has CDR1 LNHNV and CDR2 YYDKDF (reference sequence). CDR3 length: 16 residues. The V segment lost 5 bases and the J segment 4 bases; nucleotides outside the gene matches: 10. The CDR3 sequence is CATSSSALAGYNEQFF. The CDR3 DNA reads TGTGCCACCAGCTCTTCGGCCTTAGCGGGGTACAATGAGCAGTTCTTC.

V and J are TRBV19 and TRBJ2-1, with 11 bases fitting TRBD2. Germline CDR1 and CDR2: LNHDA and SQIVND (reference sequence). The CDR3 has 15 residues. With V trimmed by 3 bases and J by 9 bases, 7 bases remained unmatched. The DNA for the CDR3 is TGTGCCAGTAGTATGGGGGCCCTAGCGGGAGGTGAGCAGTTCTTC. It specifies CASSMGALAGGEQFF.

The V and J genes are TRBV6-5 and TRBJ2-3; D perhaps matches TRBD2 (6 bases). Germline CDR1 is MNHEY and CDR2 is SVGAGI. The CDR3 consists of 14 residues. V lost 4 bases, J lost 8 bases, and 16 bases lay in between. Here the CDR3 DNA reads TGTGCCAGCAGTTTGGACTATTACGTACCTACGCAGTATTTT. Translating it yields CASSLDYYVPTQYF.

V and J are TRBV5-5 and TRBJ2-7; 7 positions agree with TRBD1. V lost 4 bases to trimming and J lost 4 bases; unmatched junction nucleotides: 14. The CDR3 is made up of 16 amino acids. Germline V gene lookup returns CDR1 SGHKS and CDR2 YYEKEE (reference sequence). CDR3: CASSRGQLPVNYEQYF. For the CDR3, the DNA is TGTGCCAGCAGCAGGGGACAGCTACCAGTTAATTACGAGCAGTACTTC. Filled out from reference TRBV5-5 and TRBJ2-7, the complete variable domain reads DAGVTQSPTHLIKTRGQQVTLRCSPISGHKSVSWYQQVLGQGPQFIFQYYEKEERGRGNFPDRFSARQFPNYSSELNVNALLLGDSALYLCASSRGQLPVNYEQYFGPGTRLTVT.

This chain uses TRBV19 with TRBJ2-3, with D possibly matching TRBD2 (5 bases). The germline gives CDR1 LNHDA, CDR2 SQIVND (reference sequence). There are 13 residues in the CDR3. V lost 3 bases and J 6 bases, leaving 10 bases between the germline ends. CDR3: CASSIPSRDTQYF. The CDR3 bases are TGTGCCAGTAGTATCCCTAGCCGTGATACGCAGTATTTT.

The V gene is TRBV29-1, the J gene TRBJ1-2, with a possible D match to TRBD1 (5 bases). Between the trimmed V and J ends, which lost 6 bases and 2 bases, there was a span of 10 bases. Germline loops: CDR1 SQVTM, CDR2 ANQGSEA. CDR3 size: 12 residues. CDR3 sequence (DNA): TGCAGCGTCCTTCAGGGAAACTATGGCTACACCTTC. Amino acids: CSVLQGNYGYTF.